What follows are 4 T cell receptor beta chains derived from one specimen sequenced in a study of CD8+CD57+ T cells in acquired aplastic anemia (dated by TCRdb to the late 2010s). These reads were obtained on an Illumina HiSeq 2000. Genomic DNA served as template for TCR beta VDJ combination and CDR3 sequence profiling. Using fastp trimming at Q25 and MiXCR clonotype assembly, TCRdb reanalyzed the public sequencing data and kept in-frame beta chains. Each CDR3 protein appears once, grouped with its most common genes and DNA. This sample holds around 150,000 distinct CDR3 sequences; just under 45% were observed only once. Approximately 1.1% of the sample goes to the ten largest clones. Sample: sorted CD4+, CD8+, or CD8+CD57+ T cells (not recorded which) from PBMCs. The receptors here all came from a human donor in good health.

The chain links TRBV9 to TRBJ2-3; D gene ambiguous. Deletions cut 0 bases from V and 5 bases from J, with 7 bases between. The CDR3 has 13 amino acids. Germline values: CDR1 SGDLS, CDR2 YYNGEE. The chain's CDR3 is CASSVEGGDTQYF. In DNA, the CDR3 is TGTGCCAGCAGCGTAGAGGGTGGAGATACGCAGTATTTT.

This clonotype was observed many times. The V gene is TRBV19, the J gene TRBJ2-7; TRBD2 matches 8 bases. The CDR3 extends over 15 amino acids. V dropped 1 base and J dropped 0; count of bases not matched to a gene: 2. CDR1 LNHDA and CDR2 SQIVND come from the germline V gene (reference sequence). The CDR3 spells CASSIVAGGSYEQYF. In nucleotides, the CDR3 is TGTGCCAGTAGTATAGTGGCGGGGGGCTCCTACGAGCAGTACTTC.

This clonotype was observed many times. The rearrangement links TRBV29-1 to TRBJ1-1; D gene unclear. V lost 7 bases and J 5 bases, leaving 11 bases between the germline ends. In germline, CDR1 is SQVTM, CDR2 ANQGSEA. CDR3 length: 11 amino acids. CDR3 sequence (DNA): TGCAGCGCCAGAGCCAGGACTGAAGCTTTCTTT. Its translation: CSARARTEAFF.

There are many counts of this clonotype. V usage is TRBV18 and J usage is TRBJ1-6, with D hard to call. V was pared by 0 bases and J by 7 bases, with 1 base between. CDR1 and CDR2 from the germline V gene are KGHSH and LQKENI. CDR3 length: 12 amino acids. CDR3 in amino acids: CASSPPNSPLHF. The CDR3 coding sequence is TGTGCCAGCTCACCACCGAATTCACCCCTCCACTTT.